The 17 T cell receptor beta chains listed next were all sequenced from one sample in a study of T cell responses to AZD1222 COVID-19 vaccine. The protocol was immunoSEQ multiplex PCR, while the TCRdb copy is restricted to in-frame clones and leaves out a portion. Of roughly 120,000 clones in the sample, roughly nine tenths are singletons; the top ten hold around 1.6%. Sequenced material: peripheral blood, taken on day 0 of AZD1222 vaccination. The receptor source for this set is an adult in good health.

The chain joins TRBV29-1 to TRBJ2-1; 7 nucleotides agree with TRBD2. Unmatched junction bases numbered 12, after V lost 5 bases and J lost 8 bases. Germline CDR1 and CDR2: SQVTM and ANQGSEA. The CDR3 has 14 residues. The CDR3 DNA follows: TGCAGCGTTACCGGCGGACTAGGAATCTATGAGCAGTTCTTC. It encodes CSVTGGLGIYEQFF.

This clone has just one count. The V call is TRBV12-3 or TRBV12-4, the J call TRBJ2-1; D not certain. The ends were cut back, 3 bases at V and 9 bases at J, with 9 bases in the middle. The CDR3 has 12 residues. As DNA, the CDR3 is TGTGCCAGCAGTTTTTCGTTGAGTGAGCAGTTCTTC. This translates into CASSFSLSEQFF.

The V call is TRBV20-1, the J call TRBJ2-7; D unresolved. The V and J ends lost 2 bases and 1 base respectively, with 3 bases between them. The CDR3 extends over 11 amino acids. Germline V gives CDR1 DFQATT, CDR2 SNEGSKA (reference sequence). CDR3 coding DNA: TGCAGTGCTAGACAGTCCTACGAGCAGTACTTC. Its protein is CSARQSYEQYF.

This chain connects TRBV19 to TRBJ2-1; tentative D call: TRBD2 (5 bases). V was pared by 10 bases and J by 0 bases, with 13 bases between. The germline CDR1 and CDR2 sequences are LNHDA and SQIVND (reference sequence). The CDR3 covers 14 residues. The CDR3 nucleotides read TGTGCCACCAGATGGAGGTACTCCTACAATGAGCAGTTCTTC. As protein: CATRWRYSYNEQFF.

The rearrangement uses TRBV30 and TRBJ2-1; D is unclear. The CDR3 covers 14 residues. The V and J ends lost 0 bases and 9 bases respectively, with 15 bases between them. Germline lookup yields CDR1 GTSNPN and CDR2 SVGIG (reference sequence). The CDR3 loop reads CAWSVGGPLGEQFF. DNA for the CDR3: TGTGCCTGGAGTGTAGGCGGTCCCCTCGGTGAGCAGTTCTTC.

V and J are TRBV6-2 or TRBV6-3 and TRBJ1-4; D is uncertain. Trimming took off 5 bases at V and 0 bases at J, with 7 bases between the two ends. From germline, CDR1 is MNHEY and CDR2 SVGEGT. The CDR3 runs to 14 residues. The CDR3 region is CASSSTATNEKLFF. CDR3 nucleotides: TGTGCCAGCAGTAGCACTGCAACTAATGAAAAACTGTTTTTT.

There are a few counts of this clone. The CDR3 loop reads CASSFSSYGYTF. In DNA, the CDR3 is TGTGCCAGCAGTTTTTCCAGCTATGGCTACACCTTC. V usage is TRBV12-3 or TRBV12-4 and J usage is TRBJ1-2; D not resolved. Trimming shortened V by 3 bases and J by 4 bases, and 6 bases separated the two germline ends. CDR3 size: 12 residues.

The J gene is TRBJ1-5, the V gene TRBV12-3 or TRBV12-4; no reliable D call. The CDR3 consists of 12 residues. Trimming pared 3 bases from V and 10 bases from J, leaving 10 bases between. CDR3 nucleotide sequence: TGTGCCAGCAGTTTTCCGGGAAGCCCCCAGCATTTT. Translation gives CASSFPGSPQHF.

This clone was counted between two and nine times. This rearrangement joins TRBV30 to TRBJ1-1, with unresolved D. The CDR3 consists of 12 residues. Deletions cut 2 bases from V and 1 base from J, with 5 bases between. Germline CDR1 and CDR2: GTSNPN and SVGIG (reference sequence). The CDR3: CAWSIANTEAFF. The CDR3 DNA reads as TGTGCCTGGAGTATCGCGAACACTGAAGCTTTCTTT.

The chain employs TRBV7-8 and TRBJ2-7; 8 bases agree with TRBD1. J gave up 3 bases and V 9 bases, and 7 bases lay outside the gene matches. Per the germline V gene, CDR1 is SGHVS and CDR2 is FQNEAQ. The CDR3 spans 13 residues. CDR3 in DNA: TGTGCCAGTCAGACAGGGGATTTCTACGAGCAGTACTTC. Its translation: CASQTGDFYEQYF.

This chain joins TRBV7-9 and TRBJ1-4; 12 nucleotides align to TRBD1. This CDR3 contains 16 residues. The germline CDR1 and CDR2 sequences are SEHNR and FQNEAQ (reference sequence). J lost 11 bases, V lost 4 bases, and 11 bases had no gene match. CDR3 nucleotides: TGTGCCAGCAGCTATTTCTCGGGACAGGGGGCTCATAAACTGTTTTTT. Protein product: CASSYFSGQGAHKLFF.

The rearrangement joins TRBV11-2 to TRBJ1-2; weak D call: TRBD1 (6 bases). Looked up from germline, CDR1 is SGHAT and CDR2 is FQNNGV. The CDR3 is 16 residues long. With 10 bases removed from V and 4 bases from J, the gap between germline ends came to 25 bases. The chain's CDR3 is CAIQLDQPGTLYGYTF. The CDR3 DNA reads as TGTGCCATCCAACTCGACCAACCCGGGACACTCTATGGCTACACCTTC.

Only one count was recorded for this clone. The chain combines TRBV6-5 with TRBJ1-1, with TRBD1 matching 8 bases. J gave up 1 base and V 6 bases, and 4 bases lay outside the gene matches. This CDR3 comprises 14 residues. The germline CDR1 and CDR2 sequences are MNHEY and SVGAGI. CDR3 residues: CASRAGTGNTEAFF. For the CDR3, the DNA is TGTGCCAGCAGAGCCGGGACAGGGAACACTGAAGCTTTCTTT.

This chain uses TRBV3-1 (or the pseudogene TRBV3-2) with TRBJ1-4; D gene uncertain. Between the trimmed V and J ends, which lost 2 bases and 8 bases, there was a span of 9 bases. This CDR3 has 13 residues. Germline-derived CDR1 and CDR2 are LGHDT and YNNKEL (reference sequence). CDR3 sequence (DNA): TGTGCCAGCAGCCAAAACACGGGGGAAAAACTGTTTTTT. Its translation: CASSQNTGEKLFF.

This clone has only a few counts. The chain links TRBV6-5 to TRBJ2-2; no clear D. The CDR3 covers 14 residues. V was shortened by 7 bases and J by 5 bases, with 14 bases between the two germline ends. Germline CDR1 MNHEY, CDR2 SVGAGI. DNA for the CDR3: TGTGCCAGCACCATATCGGGCAGGACCGGGGAGCTGTTTTTT. Its protein product is CASTISGRTGELFF.

This chain connects TRBV5-4 to TRBJ2-3, with TRBD1 matching 7 bases. The CDR3 spans 14 residues. CDR1 is SGHNT and CDR2 is YYREEE in the germline V gene (reference sequence). After removal of 3 bases from V and 5 bases from J, the junction contained 6 bases not matched to a gene. CDR3 coding DNA: TGTGCCAGCAGCTCGACAGGGAAAGAAGATACGCAGTATTTT. It encodes CASSSTGKEDTQYF. The whole variable domain, filled in from reference TRBV5-4 and TRBJ2-3, reads ETGVTQSPTHLIKTRGQQVTLRCSSQSGHNTVSWYQQALGQGPQFIFQYYREEENGRGNFPPRFSGLQFPNYSSELNVNALELDDSALYLCASSSTGKEDTQYFGPGTRLTVL.

CDR3 nucleotides: TGCGCCAGCAGCTTGCCCGGGGGGGCCTACGAGCAGTACTTC. Amino acids: CASSLPGGAYEQYF. The chain recombines TRBV5-1 with TRBJ2-7; 8 bases agree with TRBD2. This CDR3 region has 14 residues. V trimming: 1 base; J trimming: 2 bases; junction bases outside the gene matches: 2. Germline values: CDR1 SGHRS, CDR2 YFSETQ.